These 2 T cell receptor beta chains were all obtained from the same sample, sequenced in a study of Graves' ophthalmopathy and Graves' hyperthyroidism. RNA transcripts yielded amplified TCR beta CDR3 regions. The first round was an RT-PCR with HTBI primers, and the second round was a multiplex PCR. TCRdb reprocessed the multiplex PCR reads with MiXCR, giving one entry per CDR3 protein. This sample yields approximately 210,000 distinct CDR3 sequences, of which 25% to 35% are seen a single time; approximately 8.6% belongs to the top ten. Sequenced: peripheral blood. The receptor source for this set is a man aged 50 or older with Graves' ophthalmopathy.

This clonotype was observed many times. The chain combines TRBV18 with TRBJ1-1, with unresolved D. From germline, CDR1 is KGHSH and CDR2 LQKENI. V gave up 3 bases and J gave up 3 bases, with 14 bases separating them. This CDR3 region has 15 residues. DNA of the CDR3: TGTGCCAGCTCACCGCCTGACAACGGGTACACTGAAGCTTTCTTT. Its protein product is CASSPPDNGYTEAFF.

The rearrangement joins TRBV20-1 to TRBJ1-2; tentatively, D is TRBD1 (6 bases). V lost 5 bases to trimming and J lost 7 bases, with 17 bases between them. The CDR3 length is 13 residues. Per the germline V gene, CDR1 is DFQATT and CDR2 is SNEGSKA (reference sequence). CDR3 bases: TGCAGTGCTCTCGTCGGGGGCAGCGGTGGCTACACCTTC. Amino acid sequence: CSALVGGSGGYTF.